The present TCR beta chain was sequenced within a study of shared clonotypes between healthy human individuals. Study results and caveats: Clonotypes that were shared across a few donors made up around 5.5% of naive CD4 clonotypes.

Over several immunoSEQ plates, each subset's genomic DNA was distributed in even portions. The assay was immunoSEQ multiplex PCR, and TCRdb's table has in-frame clones only and misses some. The data hold around 1.4 million clones, with 98% observed a single time. Turning to this clone: Its cognate antigen is unknown.

V was clipped by 0 bases and J by 7 bases; unmatched bases: 8. Germline CDR1 is SGHRS and CDR2 is YFSETQ. The CDR3 is made up of 17 amino acids. The chain employs TRBV5-1 and TRBJ2-1, with TRBD2 matching over 12 bases. Sequencing input: naive CD4+ T cells sorted from blood. Regarding subset: CD45RA+ positively selected. The receptor's source is a man aged 30-40 years in good health. In nucleotides, the CDR3 is TGCGCCAGCAGCTTGGCTCGGACTAGCGGGGCTAGGAATGAGCAGTTCTTC. Translation: CASSLARTSGARNEQFF.